The entry that follows covers one T cell receptor beta chain sequence. The antigen is unknown. This CDR3 contains 13 residues. V was shortened by 2 bases and J by 3 bases, with 7 bases between the two germline ends. Germline V lookup: CDR1 SGHVS, CDR2 FQNEAQ. This entry belongs to a study of cytomegalovirus exposure and HLA in healthy donors. Study background: Inside one of the first data releases sat roughly 80 million unique TCRs taken from HLA-typed donors. Genotyping of about 400 donors showed that roughly 80% belonged to the Caucasian-associated ancestry cluster.

The primer mix had 60 Vbeta and 13 Jbeta primers. Here immunoSEQ multiplex PCR was the method, and the copy in TCRdb shows in-frame clones only, minus some. The sample consists of about 120,000 clones, roughly 15% of them appearing once. Study-wide findings and caveats: Upon later analysis, HLA-associated TCR beta chains proved more clonally expanded than other, equally common chains.

Sequenced sample: PBMCs. The genes are TRBV7-8 and TRBJ1-1, with D possibly being TRBD1 (5 bases). The clonotype was recovered from a female donor in good health and CMV-seropositive. CDR3 nucleotide sequence: TGTGCCAGCAGCTTACTACAGGACACTGAAGCTTTCTTT. Residues: CASSLLQDTEAFF.